This is a list of T cell receptor beta chains from one sample in a study of blood T cell repertoires in COVID-19. TCRdb keeps only in-frame clones here, not all; method: immunoSEQ multiplex PCR. The sample yields 250,000 to 350,000 clones, roughly 89% seen once. Sequences were obtained from PBMCs or T cells enriched from blood (not recorded which). These receptors were collected from a woman aged 18 to 35 who had recovered from COVID-19. The CDR3 runs from the conserved cysteine through the conserved F or W. D genes are given only for firm matches. Not every row has a clone size; where given, it reads once, few, many or a size class.

cdr3_length clone_size j_call v_call d_call cdr3_aa cdr3_nt
13 - TRBJ2-7 TRBV11-3 - CASSLGASYEQYF TGTGCCAGCAGCTTAGGGGCCTCCTACGAGCAGTACTTC
16 - TRBJ2-5 TRBV10-3 TRBD2 CAISARTSGVQETQYF TGTGCCATCAGTGCGAGGACTAGCGGGGTACAAGAGACCCAGTACTTC
15 - TRBJ2-1 TRBV24-1 TRBD1 CATARGQGGYNEQFF TGTGCCACGGCCCGGGGACAGGGTGGTTACAATGAGCAGTTCTTC
14 - TRBJ1-5 TRBV7-9 - CASSLVGGNQPQHF TGTGCCAGCAGCTTAGTGGGGGGGAATCAGCCCCAGCATTTT
14 - TRBJ2-1 TRBV28 - CASSFYNSYNEQFF TGTGCCAGCAGTTTTTATAACTCGTACAATGAGCAGTTCTTC
19 - TRBJ2-3 TRBV7-2 TRBD2 CASSLAGLAGGLRTDTQYF TGTGCCAGCAGCTTAGCGGGACTAGCGGGGGGTCTTCGCACAGATACGCAGTATTTT
14 - TRBJ2-2 TRBV21-1 - CASSKEQGVGELFF TGTGCCAGCAGCAAAGAACAGGGCGTCGGGGAGCTGTTTTTT
16 - TRBJ2-1 TRBV27 TRBD1 CASSLSPGTADNEQFF TGTGCCAGCAGTTTATCGCCAGGGACAGCCGACAATGAGCAGTTCTTC
14 - TRBJ2-3 TRBV9 - CASSPSFQGDTQYF TGTGCCAGCAGCCCCTCGTTCCAGGGAGATACGCAGTATTTT
15 - TRBJ2-3 TRBV2 TRBD1 CASRARQGSTDTQYF TGTGCCAGCAGGGCCAGACAGGGAAGCACAGATACGCAGTATTTT
12 once TRBJ1-2 TRBV29-1 - CSVGGRPYGYTF TGCAGCGTTGGCGGCAGACCCTATGGCTACACCTTC
13 - TRBJ1-1 TRBV25-1 - CASSVAGRTEAFF TGTGCCAGCAGTGTGGCAGGGCGGACTGAAGCTTTCTTT
14 - TRBJ2-5 TRBV14 - CASSHLAREETQYF TGTGCCAGCAGCCATTTGGCGAGGGAAGAGACCCAGTACTTC
16 - TRBJ2-6 TRBV7-3 - CASSPETGSGANVLTF TGTGCCAGCAGCCCTGAGACAGGCTCTGGGGCCAACGTCCTGACTTTC
15 - TRBJ2-5 TRBV2 TRBD1 CASGGTGIRAETQYF TGTGCCAGCGGAGGGACAGGGATAAGGGCGGAGACCCAGTACTTC
14 - TRBJ1-2 TRBV7-2 TRBD1 CASRKRGQGDGYTF TGTGCCAGCAGGAAGAGGGGACAGGGAGATGGCTACACCTTC
16 - TRBJ1-5 TRBV28 TRBD1 CASSLNQGTGNQPQHF TGTGCCAGCAGCCTAAACCAGGGGACAGGCAATCAGCCCCAGCATTTT
13 - TRBJ2-1 TRBV19 - CASWTAPYNEQFF TGTGCCAGCTGGACAGCCCCCTACAATGAGCAGTTCTTC
18 few TRBJ2-2 TRBV2 - CASSTLPGHFPNTGELFF TGTGCCAGCAGTACACTTCCGGGACACTTCCCTAACACCGGGGAGCTGTTTTTT
14 - TRBJ1-1 TRBV29-1 TRBD1 CSVEEDRGQGGAFF TGCAGCGTTGAAGAAGACAGGGGCCAGGGGGGAGCTTTCTTT
14 - TRBJ2-3 TRBV9 - CASSVGLAVDTQYF TGTGCCAGCAGCGTAGGCCTAGCAGTAGATACGCAGTATTTT
13 - TRBJ2-1 TRBV28 TRBD1 CASSTGGRNEQFF TGTGCCAGCAGCACAGGGGGCCGAAATGAGCAGTTCTTC
14 - TRBJ2-3 TRBV7-2 - CASSLVKRSDTQYF TGTGCCAGCAGCTTAGTTAAACGGTCAGATACGCAGTATTTT
16 - TRBJ1-2 TRBV20-1 TRBD1 CSASSGGQGPQYGYTF TGCAGTGCTAGTTCTGGCGGACAGGGTCCTCAATATGGCTACACCTTC
12 - TRBJ2-7 TRBV29-1 - CSASGGSHEQYF TGCAGTGCATCGGGGGGCTCCCACGAGCAGTACTTC
15 - TRBJ2-5 TRBV5-6 - CASSSLGTAQETQYF TGTGCCAGCAGCTCGCTCGGGACTGCACAAGAGACCCAGTACTTC
17 - TRBJ1-5 TRBV30 - CAWSVLRGRGSNQPQHF TGTGCCTGGAGTGTACTCAGGGGCCGTGGTAGCAATCAGCCCCAGCATTTT
12 - TRBJ1-2 TRBV30 - CAWSGGWVGYTF TGTGCCTGGTCGGGGGGTTGGGTAGGCTACACCTTC
16 few TRBJ1-3 TRBV6-5 TRBD1 CASSYQRQGFGNTIYF TGTGCCAGCAGTTACCAAAGACAGGGGTTCGGAAACACCATATATTTT
15 - TRBJ1-2 TRBV2 TRBD1 CASRLGQGIQYGYTF TGTGCCAGCCGACTCGGACAGGGGATACAGTATGGCTACACCTTC
15 - TRBJ1-4 TRBV7-9 TRBD1 CASSLEGAEHEKLFF TGTGCCAGCAGCTTAGAGGGGGCCGAACATGAAAAACTGTTTTTT
13 once TRBJ2-5 TRBV4-1 - CASSQDPKETQYF TGCGCCAGCAGCCAAGATCCCAAAGAGACCCAGTACTTC
15 - TRBJ2-1 TRBV11-2 TRBD2 CASSLAASGGAEQFF TGTGCCAGCAGCTTAGCGGCTAGCGGGGGGGCTGAGCAGTTCTTC
16 - TRBJ1-1 TRBV19 - CATLNYGGKGGAEAFF TGTGCCACCCTAAATTATGGAGGGAAGGGGGGGGCTGAAGCTTTCTTT
13 - TRBJ1-5 TRBV27 - CASSSRTDQPQHF TGTGCCAGCAGTAGCAGGACAGATCAGCCCCAGCATTTT
13 - TRBJ1-1 TRBV5-4 TRBD1 CASSRTGSPEAFF TGTGCCAGCAGCAGGACAGGGTCCCCTGAAGCTTTCTTT
15 - TRBJ2-7 TRBV11-2 TRBD2 CASSPGLAATYEQYF TGTGCCAGCAGCCCGGGACTAGCGGCTACCTACGAGCAGTACTTC
17 - TRBJ2-3 TRBV5-1 - CASSLAWLHPSTDTQYF TGCGCCAGCAGCTTGGCTTGGCTGCACCCTAGCACAGATACGCAGTATTTT
18 - TRBJ2-3 TRBV4-3 TRBD2 CASSQDIGTSGKRGTQYF TGCGCCAGCAGCCAAGATATCGGAACTAGCGGGAAACGGGGTACGCAGTATTTT
15 - TRBJ2-1 TRBV11-2 - CASSPLPSGYNEQFF TGTGCCAGCAGCCCTCTCCCCAGCGGATACAATGAGCAGTTCTTC
17 - TRBJ2-5 TRBV6-1 TRBD1 CASSEFQDRGFGETQYF TGTGCCAGCAGTGAATTTCAGGACAGGGGTTTCGGGGAGACCCAGTACTTC
16 - TRBJ2-5 TRBV11-3 TRBD1 CASSLGSTGAEETQYF TGTGCCAGCAGCTTAGGCTCGACAGGGGCCGAAGAGACCCAGTACTTC
16 - TRBJ2-1 TRBV9 TRBD2 CASSVQGAGGYNEQFF TGTGCCAGCAGCGTCCAAGGCGCGGGAGGGTACAATGAGCAGTTCTTC
14 - TRBJ1-5 TRBV18 - CASSLQGWAQPQHF TGTGCCAGCTCACTACAGGGATGGGCTCAGCCCCAGCATTTT
16 - TRBJ2-7 TRBV5-1 TRBD1 CASSLGPRGKAYEQYF TGCGCCAGCAGCTTGGGACCCAGGGGGAAGGCCTACGAGCAGTACTTC